This TCR beta chain was recovered during a study of cytomegalovirus exposure and HLA in healthy donors. Study results and caveats: Several of the most significant clusters appeared linked to common viral pathogens, based on a later analysis. What TCR beta sequences reportedly achieved was accurate prediction of HLA-A and HLA-B alleles in most subjects.

The PCR made use of 60 Vbeta and 13 Jbeta primers. Sequencing used immunoSEQ multiplex PCR; TCRdb keeps in-frame clones, though not all of them. The data hold more than 150,000 clones, with 80% to 90% observed a single time. A word on this clone: Its antigen is currently unknown.

CDR1 is MDHEN and CDR2 is SYDVKM in the germline V gene. Trimming took 5 bases from V and 3 from J, leaving 4 bases between them. CDR3 length: 11 residues. The chain couples TRBV28 to TRBJ2-5, with unresolved D. The source of this sequence is a girl under 10 years old in good health and CMV-seropositive. Specimen: PBMCs. The DNA of the CDR3 is TGTGCCAGCAGTATCGAAGAGACCCAGTACTTC. Translation: CASSIEETQYF. The whole variable domain, remainder taken from reference TRBV28 and TRBJ2-5, is DVKVTQSSRYLVKRTGEKVFLECVQDMDHENMFWYRQDPGLGLRLIYFSYDVKMKEKGDIPEGYSVSREKKERFSLILESASTNQTSMYLCASSIEETQYFGPGTRLLVL.